These 17 T cell receptor beta chains share one sample of origin, sequenced in a study of vaccination and CD4 T cells after COVID-19. With the Oncomine TCR Beta short-read assay, DNA from cultured CD4+ T cells was sequenced. From the PCR reads, TCRdb called clonotypes with MiXCR, one entry per CDR3 protein. The data contain some 1,600 distinct CDR3 sequences, roughly 68% of them seen just once; the ten biggest clones take up approximately 39%. Antigen specificity for these receptors is unknown. Treatment indicated: 10-day PBMC culture with coronavirus spike peptide pools or control peptides (ViraFEST assay). Sequenced material: CD4+ T cells from blood, cultured in vitro, taken after SARS-CoV-2 vaccination. The receptor set was obtained from a human donor who had recovered from COVID-19.

This chain connects TRBV4-3 to TRBJ2-1; weak D call: TRBD1 (6 bases). Trimming stripped 1 base from V and 9 bases from J, with 10 bases between. From germline, CDR1 is LGHNA and CDR2 YSLEER. This CDR3 region has 13 residues. In nucleotides, the CDR3 is TGCGCCAGCAGCCAAGTGGGGGCGCGTGAGCAGTTCTTC. Amino acid sequence: CASSQVGAREQFF.

This clonotype was counted a few times. The genes are TRBV7-9 and TRBJ1-1, with D maybe TRBD1 (5 bases). Deletions cut 6 bases from V and 5 bases from J, with 19 bases between. The CDR3 consists of 15 residues. The germline V gene encodes CDR1 SEHNR and CDR2 FQNEAQ (reference sequence). CDR3 amino acids: CASRGTGAEQTEAFF. In DNA form, the CDR3 reads TGTGCCAGCAGAGGAACAGGAGCTGAACAAACTGAAGCTTTCTTT.

The rearrangement joins TRBV20-1 to TRBJ2-1; 9 nucleotides match TRBD2. The CDR3 sequence is 16 residues long. Trimming cost V 6 bases and J 4 bases; bases outside gene matches: 13. Germline-derived CDR1 and CDR2 are DFQATT and SNEGSKA (reference sequence). CDR3 protein: CSAIGLAGSIYNEQFF. For the CDR3, the DNA is TGCAGTGCCATCGGGCTAGCGGGATCTATATACAATGAGCAGTTCTTC.

The V and J genes are TRBV10-3 and TRBJ1-1; a possible D gene is TRBD1 (5 bases). The CDR3 has 14 amino acids. With 2 bases removed from V and 11 bases from J, the gap between germline ends came to 18 bases. The germline CDR1 and CDR2 sequences are ENHRY and SYGVKD. The CDR3: CAISETGTPVGAFF. The CDR3 region has the DNA TGTGCCATCAGTGAGACAGGAACCCCCGTTGGGGCTTTCTTT.

This clonotype was counted a few times. The chain links TRBV5-1 to TRBJ2-1; 8 bases map to TRBD1. J gave up 5 bases and V 0 bases, and 4 bases lay outside the gene matches. Germline V gene lookup returns CDR1 SGHRS and CDR2 YFSETQ. This CDR3 has 15 residues. The CDR3 loop reads CASSLAGQGNNEQFF. DNA of the CDR3: TGCGCCAGCAGCTTGGCAGGACAGGGAAACAATGAGCAGTTCTTC.

This chain uses TRBV7-9 with TRBJ2-7; D is unresolved. CDR1 and CDR2 from the germline V gene are SEHNR and FQNEAQ (reference sequence). There are 10 residues in the CDR3. The V end was cut by 6 bases, the J end by 5 bases, with 5 bases between. In DNA, the CDR3 is TGTGCCAGCAGTGGGAACGAGCAGTACTTC. Protein product: CASSGNEQYF.

The chain combines TRBV20-1 with TRBJ1-2, with TRBD1 matching 8 bases. The CDR3 is made up of 14 amino acids. Germline CDR1 and CDR2: DFQATT and SNEGSKA (reference sequence). Germline trimming cut 3 bases from V and 6 bases from J; bases unmatched to any gene: 9. CDR3 loop: CSASGLGQANGYTF. The CDR3 DNA sequence: TGCAGTGCTAGCGGATTGGGACAGGCCAATGGCTACACCTTC.

The rearrangement uses TRBV10-3 and TRBJ1-5, with D uncertain. V dropped 4 bases and J dropped 7 bases, with 11 bases sitting between them. CDR1 is ENHRY and CDR2 is SYGVKD in the germline V gene. The CDR3 has 13 amino acids. The CDR3 spells CAISGADGQPQHF. The CDR3, as DNA: TGTGCCATCAGTGGGGCAGACGGGCAGCCCCAGCATTTT.

This clonotype is judged medium-sized. The chain recombines TRBV6-1 with TRBJ1-3; D call uncertain. This CDR3 contains 16 residues. Trimming took off 8 bases at V and 2 bases at J, with 19 bases between the two ends. Germline-derived CDR1 and CDR2 are MNHNS and SASEGT. Here the CDR3 DNA reads TGTGCCAGCGGCCTTAGTGGAAGCATACCTGGAAACACCATATATTTT. Translation gives CASGLSGSIPGNTIYF.

The gene calls are TRBV29-1 and TRBJ1-2; D gene uncertain. The CDR3 spans 17 residues. V lost 1 base and J 2 bases, leaving 20 bases between the germline ends. Germline V gives CDR1 SQVTM, CDR2 ANQGSEA. CDR3 bases: TGCAGCGTTGAAGTAAGAGCCTTACCGAATAACAACTATGGCTACACCTTC. Amino acids: CSVEVRALPNNNYGYTF.

The CDR3 DNA reads as TGTGCCAGCAGTACCTCCTCGCCTGTCTATGGCTACACCTTC. Translating gives CASSTSSPVYGYTF. The chain combines TRBV6-1 with TRBJ1-2; D uncertain. This CDR3 comprises 14 residues. Per the germline V gene, CDR1 is MNHNS and CDR2 is SASEGT. Trimming took off 5 bases at V and 4 bases at J, with 14 bases between the two ends.

This chain connects TRBV6-1 to TRBJ1-2; 7 bases are a match to TRBD1. The germline V gene encodes CDR1 MNHNS and CDR2 SASEGT. V dropped 6 bases and J dropped 5; count of bases not matched to a gene: 12. This CDR3 spans 15 amino acids. CDR3 residues: CASSPGTVGSYGYTF. The CDR3, as DNA: TGTGCCAGCAGCCCTGGGACAGTAGGGAGTTATGGCTACACCTTC.

This clonotype was detected a few times. The V gene is TRBV19, the J gene TRBJ1-5; TRBD1 agrees at 7 bases. This CDR3 is 13 amino acids long. The J segment lost 4 bases and the V segment lost 9 bases, leaving 6 bases of the junction unmatched. Germline values: CDR1 LNHDA, CDR2 SQIVND (reference sequence). The CDR3 here is CASTMTGNQPQHF. The CDR3 DNA sequence: TGTGCCAGCACAATGACAGGGAATCAGCCCCAGCATTTT.

The V call is TRBV27, the J call TRBJ2-7; D call uncertain. Germline values: CDR1 MNHEY, CDR2 SMNVEV (reference sequence). Trimming stripped 4 bases from V and 3 bases from J, with 4 bases between. The CDR3 is 11 residues long. CDR3 in DNA: TGTGCCAGCAGTTACCGCTACGAGCAGTACTTC. Translation: CASSYRYEQYF.

The genes are TRBV19 and TRBJ2-1, with D unresolved. From germline, CDR1 is LNHDA and CDR2 SQIVND (reference sequence). The CDR3 runs 14 residues. Trimming stripped 5 bases from V and 5 bases from J, with 13 bases between. The CDR3 DNA reads TGTGCCAGTAGTCTCCCGAAATTCCACAATGAGCAGTTCTTC. As protein: CASSLPKFHNEQFF.

The chain is built from TRBV29-1 and TRBJ1-2; D not resolved. The CDR3 loop spans 10 amino acids. From germline, CDR1 is SQVTM and CDR2 ANQGSEA. Trimming left V 3 bases short and J 5 bases short, with 4 bases between. The CDR3 sequence: CSVDAYGYTF. The CDR3 bases are TGCAGCGTTGATGCTTATGGCTACACCTTC.

V is TRBV19 and J is TRBJ2-1, with 12 bases that match TRBD2. This CDR3 has 18 residues. V was clipped by 7 bases and J by 0 bases; unmatched bases: 10. Per the germline V gene, CDR1 is LNHDA and CDR2 is SQIVND (reference sequence). CDR3 amino acids: CASTPTSGSLSSYNEQFF. In DNA, the CDR3 is TGTGCCAGTACCCCGACTAGCGGGAGCCTCTCCTCCTACAATGAGCAGTTCTTC.